Included here is one T cell receptor (beta chain) sequence, with context. The length of the CDR3 is 14 residues. Trimming pared 11 bases from V and 0 bases from J, leaving 14 bases between. In germline, CDR1 is WNHNN, CDR2 SYGVQD (reference sequence). Some clones are missing from TCRdb's copy, which holds only in-frame ones; the method was immunoSEQ multiplex PCR. The sample carries over 50,000 clones, just under 90% recorded once. The entry originates in a study of T cell changes during pregnancy in multiple sclerosis. Sequenced material: peripheral blood, taken in the first trimester of pregnancy. The chain employs TRBV10-1 and TRBJ1-5; D ambiguous. This sequence was found in a female donor in good health, enrolled as a control in a pregnancy study. CDR3 loop: CACNRVHSNQPQHF. The DNA for the CDR3 is TGCGCCTGCAACAGAGTCCATAGCAATCAGCCCCAGCATTTT.